This T cell receptor beta chain was obtained from a study of technical replicates of blood from a few donors. Generated by immunoSEQ multiplex PCR, the TCRdb table keeps only in-frame clones and is missing some. The sample lists about 100,000 clones, 95% occurring once. The CDR3 has 18 amino acids. After removal of 6 bases from V and 0 bases from J, the junction contained 11 bases not matched to a gene. CDR1 LGHNA and CDR2 YNFKEQ come from the germline V gene. The sequence derives from a human donor in good health. Sequenced input: T cells isolated from PBMCs. The chain uses TRBV4-2 and TRBJ2-2; 9 nucleotides match TRBD2. CDR3 amino acids: CASSLKTSGNSNTGELFF. The DNA for the CDR3 is TGTGCCAGCAGTCTTAAGACTAGCGGCAATTCGAACACCGGGGAGCTGTTTTTT.